This TCR beta chain originates from a study of glioma-infiltrating T cells after dendritic cell vaccination. Across the study: Patients received autologous tumor lysate-pulsed dendritic cell vaccination between about 2003 and 2013.

Germline V gene lookup returns CDR1 WSHSY and CDR2 SAAADI. This CDR3 is built from 14 residues. The ends were cut back, 8 bases at V and 5 bases at J, with 19 bases in the middle. Amplification used 60 V beta primers and 13 J beta primers. TCRdb's copy holds only in-frame clones and misses some; the assay was immunoSEQ multiplex PCR. The sample yields about 100,000 clones, 70% to 80% seen once. No glioblastoma patient carried an isocitrate dehydrogenase mutation. General study findings and limits: Few patients contributed both blood and tumor specimens.

Note on this clone: The antigen is not known.

The chain combines TRBV10-2 with TRBJ2-7; D remains ambiguous. Sequences were derived from blood, sampled before dendritic cell vaccination. This TCR derives from a human donor with glioblastoma. The DNA of the CDR3 is TGCGCCAGCGGCGCCGGCCTAGAGACCGACGAGCAGTACTTC. Its protein is CASGAGLETDEQYF.